The 27 T cell receptor beta chains below were found in one sample sequenced in a study of cytomegalovirus exposure and HLA in healthy donors. Researchers ran the PCR with 60 Vbeta and 13 Jbeta primers. Sequencing was performed with immunoSEQ multiplex PCR; in TCRdb, only in-frame clones are kept and a portion is missing. The data show about 83,000 clones, over 70% seen once. The sample taken for sequencing was PBMCs. The receptors were sampled from a man in his 60s in good health and CMV-seronegative.

This clone showed up just a few times. The rearrangement joins TRBV2 to TRBJ2-5; maybe TRBD1 (6 bases). CDR1 is SNHLY, CDR2 FYNNEI, per germline. With 11 bases removed from V and 5 bases from J, the gap between germline ends came to 18 bases. This CDR3 region has 13 residues. CDR3 protein: CAQRAQGTETQYF. CDR3 DNA sequence: TGTGCCCAGAGGGCCCAGGGGACCGAGACCCAGTACTTC.

V usage is TRBV14 and J usage is TRBJ2-4; D call uncertain. Trimming pared 0 bases from V and 6 bases from J, leaving 3 bases between. Germline assignment: CDR1 SGHDN and CDR2 FVKESK. The CDR3 length is 12 residues. CDR3 residues: CASSQDRNIQYF. Written as DNA, the CDR3 is TGTGCCAGCAGCCAAGATAGAAACATTCAGTACTTC.

The chain is built from TRBV2 and TRBJ2-7; TRBD2 agrees at 13 bases. Unmatched junction bases numbered 2, after V lost 7 bases and J lost 2 bases. The CDR3 loop spans 14 amino acids. Germline V lookup: CDR1 SNHLY, CDR2 FYNNEI. This chain's CDR3 is CASTGLAGPYEQYF. DNA for the CDR3: TGTGCCAGCACGGGACTAGCGGGGCCCTACGAGCAGTACTTC.

The J gene is TRBJ1-2, the V gene TRBV5-1, with a weak D call TRBD1 (6 bases). Deletions cut 7 bases from V and 2 bases from J, with 18 bases between. This CDR3 contains 15 residues. CDR1 and CDR2 (germline): SGHRS, YFSETQ. DNA for the CDR3: TGCGCCAGCTCGACCTCTCCACAGGGCAACTATGGCTACACCTTC. It codes for CASSTSPQGNYGYTF.

Here the CDR3 reads CASSQEIARLNEKLFF. CDR3 nucleotides: TGCGCCAGCAGCCAAGAGATTGCCAGGCTTAATGAAAAACTGTTTTTT. The V and J genes are TRBV4-3 and TRBJ1-4, with D unclear. The CDR3 spans 16 residues. Germline CDR1 reads LGHNA; CDR2 reads YSLEER. Trimming removed 0 bases from V and 4 bases from J, with 12 bases in between.

The rearrangement uses TRBV7-9 and TRBJ2-6, with D perhaps matching TRBD1 (6 bases). Germline CDR1 reads SEHNR; CDR2 reads FQNEAQ (reference sequence). This CDR3 has 16 amino acids. The V gene lost 6 bases and the J gene lost 0 bases, with 12 bases spanning the gap. The CDR3 protein is CASSPGHNSGANVLTF. The CDR3 bases are TGTGCCAGCAGTCCGGGACACAACTCTGGGGCCAACGTCCTGACTTTC. Looking up the rest from reference TRBV7-9 and TRBJ2-6 gives the full variable domain: DTGVSQNPRHKITKRGQNVTFRCDPISEHNRLYWYRQTLGQGPEFLTYFQNEAQLEKSRLLSDRFSAERPKGSFSTLEIQRTEQGDSAMYLCASSPGHNSGANVLTFGAGSRLTVL.

The rearrangement links TRBV10-1 to TRBJ2-3; D is possibly TRBD1 (6 bases). The CDR3 runs to 14 residues. The germline V gene encodes CDR1 WNHNN and CDR2 SYGVQD (reference sequence). V lost 5 bases to trimming and J lost 2 bases, with 11 bases between them. This CDR3 reads CASSRQEYTDTQYF. The CDR3 nucleotides are TGCGCCAGCAGTAGACAGGAATACACAGATACGCAGTATTTT.

The chain combines TRBV6-5 with TRBJ2-7, with 12 nucleotides matching TRBD2. The CDR3 sequence is 15 residues long. Germline CDR1 reads MNHEY; CDR2 reads SVGAGI. V trimming: 6 bases; J trimming: 2 bases; junction bases outside the gene matches: 5. This chain's CDR3 is CASSYLAGGTYEQYF. The CDR3 nucleotides read TGTGCCAGCAGCTATCTAGCGGGGGGGACCTACGAGCAGTACTTC.

The chain couples TRBV5-1 to TRBJ2-5; 10 bases match TRBD2. Germline V gene lookup returns CDR1 SGHRS and CDR2 YFSETQ. The CDR3 is 17 residues long. With V trimmed by 0 bases and J by 5 bases, 10 bases remained unmatched. CDR3 nucleotides: TGCGCCAGCAGCTTGGGTATAGCGGGGGGCCCCGAGGAGACCCAGTACTTC. It yields the protein CASSLGIAGGPEETQYF.

The chain combines TRBV9 with TRBJ1-4; 7 positions agree with TRBD1. V was clipped by 3 bases and J by 11 bases; unmatched bases: 4. The CDR3 totals 12 residues. Germline CDR1 reads SGDLS; CDR2 reads YYNGEE. CDR3 nucleotides: TGTGCCAGCAGCGGGGACAGCAAGAAACTGTTTTTT. This codes for CASSGDSKKLFF.

V gene TRBV11-2 combines with J gene TRBJ1-1; D remains ambiguous. CDR3 length: 15 residues. V lost 1 base and J 4 bases, leaving 13 bases between the germline ends. Germline-derived CDR1 and CDR2 are SGHAT and FQNNGV. CDR3 sequence: CASSLVRGLGTEAFF. CDR3 nucleotides: TGTGCCAGCAGCTTAGTTCGAGGGCTGGGCACTGAAGCTTTCTTT.

The chain carries TRBV5-1 and TRBJ1-1; D is uncertain. The CDR3 sequence is 13 residues long. The germline gives CDR1 SGHRS, CDR2 YFSETQ. V lost 1 base and J 3 bases, leaving 7 bases between the germline ends. CDR3 sequence reads: CASSLNGDTEAFF. The CDR3 DNA reads as TGCGCCAGCAGCTTGAATGGAGACACTGAAGCTTTCTTT.

The CDR3 here is CASSPDNRGHGYTF. For the CDR3, the DNA is TGTGCCAGCAGCCCCGACAACAGGGGACATGGCTACACCTTC. The chain couples TRBV7-9 to TRBJ1-2; TRBD1 aligns across 7 bases. The CDR3 loop spans 14 amino acids. J lost 6 bases, V lost 5 bases, and 9 bases had no gene match. The V gene's germline CDR1 is SEHNR and CDR2 FQNEAQ (reference sequence).

The chain joins TRBV9 to TRBJ2-1, with D possibly matching TRBD1 (5 bases). Trimming removed 2 bases from V and 8 bases from J, with 8 bases in between. Germline V gene data show CDR1 as SGDLS and CDR2 as YYNGEE. The CDR3 loop spans 12 amino acids. Here the CDR3 reads CASSVQGHEQFF. The DNA for the CDR3 is TGTGCCAGCAGCGTGCAGGGCCATGAGCAGTTCTTC.

The chain combines TRBV29-1 with TRBJ1-5; the D is unclear. Germline V CDR1 and CDR2: SQVTM, ANQGSEA. The CDR3 length is 13 residues. V lost 4 bases and J 4 bases, leaving 11 bases between the germline ends. DNA for the CDR3: TGCAGCGTTGGGCCGGGAGGGAATCAGCCCCAGCATTTT. It encodes CSVGPGGNQPQHF.

The CDR3 is CATSSRMGRGLNTEAFF. For the CDR3, the DNA is TGTGCCACTAGTTCCAGAATGGGGAGGGGATTAAACACTGAAGCTTTCTTT. The V call is TRBV27, the J call TRBJ1-1, with D tentatively TRBD1 (5 bases). Germline-derived CDR1 and CDR2 are MNHEY and SMNVEV (reference sequence). The CDR3 has 17 residues. V shed 10 bases and J shed 2 bases, with 26 bases lying between them.

The rearrangement joins TRBV6-5 to TRBJ1-5; the D gene is possibly TRBD1 (5 bases). The CDR3 has 15 amino acids. Germline CDR1 MNHEY, CDR2 SVGAGI. Trimming pared 2 bases from V and 5 bases from J, leaving 13 bases between. The CDR3 nucleotides are TGTGCCAGCAGTTACGGCAGGGAGGAAGATCAGCCCCAGCATTTT. Encoded protein: CASSYGREEDQPQHF.

This rearrangement joins TRBV28 to TRBJ2-6; D remains ambiguous. CDR3 size: 13 residues. Deletions cut 1 base from V and 9 bases from J, with 7 bases between. Germline CDR1 is MDHEN and CDR2 is SYDVKM. The CDR3: CASSLSRFNVLTF. The CDR3 coding sequence is TGTGCCAGCAGTTTATCGCGGTTCAACGTCCTGACTTTC.

This chain joins TRBV5-1 and TRBJ1-1, with 7 bases aligning to TRBD1. The CDR3 runs to 15 residues. With V trimmed by 4 bases and J by 3 bases, 9 bases remained unmatched. Germline V CDR1 and CDR2: SGHRS, YFSETQ. CDR3 residues: CASSPGGGEDTEAFF. CDR3 in DNA: TGCGCCAGCAGCCCGGGAGGGGGCGAGGACACTGAAGCTTTCTTT.

Comments on this clone: An end of the junction differs from the germline gene, which may be a read error. The genes are TRBV6-1 and TRBJ2-3, with TRBD2 identical over 12 bases. CDR3 length: 17 residues. Germline CDR1 reads MNHNS; CDR2 reads SASEGT. This CDR3 reads CASTELAGGQGTDTQYF. CDR3 DNA: TGTGCCAGCACTGAACTAGCGGGGGGTCAAGGCACAGATACGCAGTATTTT.

The V and J genes are TRBV19 and TRBJ1-5; TRBD1 matches at 10 bases. The CDR3 has 15 residues. With 3 bases clipped from V and 2 bases from J, the junction kept 1 base outside the gene matches. Germline V gene sequence: CDR1 LNHDA, CDR2 SQIVND (reference sequence). Here the CDR3 DNA reads TGTGCCAGTAGTATCGGACAGGGGGGCAATCAGCCCCAGCATTTT. This translates into CASSIGQGGNQPQHF.

The chain couples TRBV7-9 to TRBJ1-1, with D hard to call. Germline values: CDR1 SEHNR, CDR2 FQNEAQ (reference sequence). Trimming left V 1 base short and J 1 base short, with 7 bases between. The CDR3 totals 14 residues. The CDR3 DNA reads TGTGCCAGCAGCTTAGGGTGGCAGAACACTGAAGCTTTCTTT. Protein product: CASSLGWQNTEAFF.

This rearrangement joins TRBV18 to TRBJ2-2; 9 nucleotides align to TRBD2. This CDR3 is built from 15 residues. V gave up 5 bases and J gave up 1 base; unmatched junction bases: 2. The germline gives CDR1 KGHSH, CDR2 LQKENI. The CDR3 DNA sequence: TGTGCCAGCTCATCGACTAGCGGGAACACCGGGGAGCTGTTTTTT. Translated, it gives CASSSTSGNTGELFF.

The V call is TRBV7-9, the J call TRBJ2-7; D might be TRBD1 (6 bases). The V end lost 2 bases, the J end lost 1 base, and 12 bases lay between the germline ends. Germline V gives CDR1 SEHNR, CDR2 FQNEAQ (reference sequence). The CDR3 loop spans 15 amino acids. The CDR3 spells CASSLIRGTSYEQYF. The CDR3 region has the DNA TGTGCCAGCAGCTTAATCAGGGGAACGTCCTACGAGCAGTACTTC.

The chain joins TRBV29-1 to TRBJ1-5; D remains ambiguous. CDR3 length: 12 residues. Germline CDR1 is SQVTM and CDR2 is ANQGSEA. V gave up 5 bases and J gave up 0 bases, with 5 bases separating them. CDR3 nucleotide sequence: TGCAGCGTTTCAGATAGCAATCAGCCCCAGCATTTT. As protein: CSVSDSNQPQHF.

This clone appeared a few times. The CDR3: CASSARDRGGHGYTF. The CDR3 nucleotides read TGTGCCAGCAGCGCCCGGGACAGGGGAGGCCATGGCTACACCTTC. The chain employs TRBV2 and TRBJ1-2, with 10 nucleotides matching TRBD1. V shed 6 bases and J 6 bases; nucleotides not matched to a gene: 10. CDR1 and CDR2 (germline): SNHLY, FYNNEI. The CDR3 consists of 15 residues. Full variable domain (missing parts from reference TRBV2 and TRBJ1-2): EPEVTQTPSHQVTQMGQEVILRCVPISNHLYFYWYRQILGQKVEFLVSFYNNEISEKSEIFDDQFSVERPDGSNFTLKIRSTKLEDSAMYFCASSARDRGGHGYTFGSGTRLTVV.

To note about this clone: This same CDR3 is encoded by further DNA sequences in the sample. The CDR3 protein is CASSEAGTGNQPQHF. CDR3 sequence (DNA): TGTGCCAGCAGTGAGGCCGGGACAGGGAATCAGCCCCAGCATTTT. The V gene is TRBV6-1, the J gene TRBJ1-5; 9 bases match TRBD1. From germline, CDR1 is MNHNS and CDR2 SASEGT. With 3 bases clipped from V and 4 bases from J, the junction kept 4 bases outside the gene matches. The CDR3 extends over 15 amino acids.